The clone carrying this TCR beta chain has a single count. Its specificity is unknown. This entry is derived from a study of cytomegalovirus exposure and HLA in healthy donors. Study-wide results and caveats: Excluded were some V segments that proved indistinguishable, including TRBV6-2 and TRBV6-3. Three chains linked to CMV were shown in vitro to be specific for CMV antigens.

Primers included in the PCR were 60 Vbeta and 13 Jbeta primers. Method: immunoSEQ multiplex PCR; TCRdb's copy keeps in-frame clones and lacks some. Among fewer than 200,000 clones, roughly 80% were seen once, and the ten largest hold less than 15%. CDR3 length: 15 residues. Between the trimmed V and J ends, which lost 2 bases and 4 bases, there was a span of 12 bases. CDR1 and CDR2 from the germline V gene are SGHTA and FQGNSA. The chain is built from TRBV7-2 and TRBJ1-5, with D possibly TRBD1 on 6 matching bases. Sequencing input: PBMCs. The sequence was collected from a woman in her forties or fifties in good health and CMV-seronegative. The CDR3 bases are TGTGCCAGCAGCTTACAATGGGGGCGGAATCAGCCCCAGCATTTT. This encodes CASSLQWGRNQPQHF.